The sequence of this T cell receptor (beta chain) was determined in a study of technical replicates of blood from several donors. CDR1 and CDR2 (germline): MRHNA, SNTAGT. CDR3 length: 15 residues. Losses at the gene ends were 3 bases for V and 4 bases for J; bases not matched to a gene: 4. Libraries were prepared by immunoSEQ multiplex PCR; TCRdb keeps only in-frame clonotypes and omits some of them. This table holds about 70,000 clones, more than 75% found once. This TCR derives from a human donor in good health. Some clones in this sample may be carry-over from other donors' samples. The chain employs TRBV6-4 and TRBJ2-2; the match to TRBD2 covers 8 bases. Sequences were obtained from PBMCs. CDR3 amino acids: CASSEAGGGTGELFF. CDR3 DNA sequence: TGTGCCAGCAGTGAGGCGGGAGGTGGCACCGGGGAGCTGTTTTTT.